This TCR beta chain was found in a study of blood T cell repertoires in COVID-19. Using immunoSEQ multiplex PCR, the repertoire was profiled, and TCRdb retains in-frame clones only, with some absent. The table lists about 200,000 clones, about 90% of them singletons. This clone appeared a few times. The CDR3 is 13 amino acids. Trimming took off 5 bases at V and 1 base at J, with 8 bases between the two ends. Germline V lookup: CDR1 SGHTA, CDR2 FQGTGA. The sequenced material came from peripheral blood. The chain joins TRBV7-3 to TRBJ1-1; D may be TRBD1 (5 bases). The receptor was derived from a man in his thirties or forties with acute or convalescent COVID-19. CDR3 bases: TGTGCCAGCAGCCAAGGACAGAACACTGAAGCTTTCTTT. It specifies CASSQGQNTEAFF. The variable domain in full, with the rest retrieved from reference TRBV7-3 and TRBJ1-1, is GAGVSQTPSNKVTEKGKYVELRCDPISGHTALYWYRQSLGQGPEFLIYFQGTGAADDSGLPNDRFFAVRPEGSVSTLKIQRTERGDSAVYLCASSQGQNTEAFFGQGTRLTVV.